This T cell receptor beta chain was identified during a study of human T cells and chemical hapten exposure. The V end lost 4 bases, the J end lost 2 bases, and 6 bases lay between the germline ends. From germline, CDR1 is SEHNR and CDR2 FQNEAQ (reference sequence). CDR3 size: 13 residues. This sample's time point: pre-sensitization, week 0. The sample's treatment: therapeutic diphenylcyclopropenone sensitization with weekly scalp DPC. TCRdb processed the RACE reads anew with MiXCR; each CDR3 protein has one entry. The sample holds a few hundred thousand distinct CDR3 sequences, over 5% seen once. This clonotype was picked up a small number of times.

This specimen was whole blood, taken in connection with sensitization to the hapten diphenylcyclopropenone (DPC). This TCR was sampled from a woman between 18 and 30 years old with alopecia areata. Some clones in this sample may be carry-over from other donors' samples. V usage is TRBV7-9 and J usage is TRBJ1-5; D is unresolved. This chain's CDR3 is CASSSVGNQPQHF. The CDR3 bases are TGTGCCAGCAGCTCAGTCGGCAATCAGCCCCAGCATTTT.